The clone carrying this T cell receptor (beta chain) was seen only once. What it binds is not known. Germline CDR1 and CDR2: SNHLY and FYNNEI. Trimming shortened V by 8 bases and J by 2 bases, and 13 bases separated the two germline ends. The CDR3 sequence is 13 residues long. The sample originates from a study of blood T cells in healthy people across ages. Study as a whole: With template switching, about one barcoded beta molecule was captured per two T cells. Study-level points and caveats: Any changes in expanded clonotypes were possibly confounded, as donor CMV status remained unknown. Whereas aged donors had fewer naive CD4+ cells, long-lived donors had more of them and higher diversity.

Using a J-beta primer mix together with a sample-barcoded 5' primer, a second PCR was run for roughly 6 to 11 cycles. TCRdb independently ran MiXCR on the 5' RACE reads; one entry per CDR3 protein. The repertoire consists of roughly 1,800,000 distinct CDR3 sequences, with 49% occurring once and the leading ten covering roughly 2.1%. The extraction recovered at least 5.5 micrograms of total RNA per sample. This chain links TRBV2 with TRBJ2-7; D perhaps matches TRBD1 (6 bases). The receptor's source is a woman between 40 and 50 years old in good health. Sequencing input: blood. The CDR3, as DNA: TGTGCCAGCGTGGACAGCCTGACCTACGAGCAGTACTTC. Protein product: CASVDSLTYEQYF.